Each of the 25 T cell receptor beta chains below was sequenced from the same sample in a study of blood T cell repertoires in COVID-19. TCRdb's table, derived via immunoSEQ multiplex PCR, lists solely in-frame clones and lacks some. The sample lists approximately 46,000 clones, roughly 83% occurring once. Sequencing input: peripheral blood. The receptors here all came from a human donor in a cohort sampled during active COVID-19.

The genes are TRBV21-1 and TRBJ1-2. TRBV21-1 is a pseudogene. The CDR3 extends over 13 amino acids. CDR3 in DNA: TGTGCCAACCGCGGAGTAAGTGACTATGGCTACACCTTC. Protein sequence: CANRGVSDYGYTF.

This clone has just one count. The rearrangement uses TRBV28 and TRBJ2-7; D might be TRBD1 (5 bases). This CDR3 is 14 amino acids long. In germline, CDR1 is MDHEN, CDR2 SYDVKM. V shed 3 bases and J shed 6 bases, with 15 bases lying between them. Written as DNA, the CDR3 is TGTGCCAGCAGTTTGGGCAGGGTGGTCTCCGAGCAGTACTTC. It yields the protein CASSLGRVVSEQYF.

CDR3 loop: CATSVAGQGASDTQYF. As DNA, the CDR3 is TGTGCCACCAGTGTCGCCGGACAGGGGGCGTCGGATACGCAGTATTTT. The J gene is TRBJ2-3, the V gene TRBV24-1; 11 bases match TRBD1. The CDR3 consists of 16 residues. Germline V gene data show CDR1 as KGHDR and CDR2 as SFDVKD. The trim removed 5 bases at V and 6 bases at J, leaving 9 bases unmatched.

This chain joins TRBV19 and TRBJ1-4; D ambiguous. This CDR3 is 11 amino acids long. The germline V gene has CDR1 LNHDA and CDR2 SQIVND (reference sequence). V lost 7 bases and J lost 10, with 10 bases in between. CDR3 loop: CASIGLGKLFF. DNA for the CDR3: TGTGCCAGTATAGGACTGGGAAAACTGTTTTTT.

The CDR3 sequence: CASSSPAGDYGYTF. In nucleotides, the CDR3 is TGTGCCAGCAGCTCACCCGCAGGCGACTATGGCTACACCTTC. The chain joins TRBV5-4 to TRBJ1-2, with D unclear. Trimming shortened V by 3 bases and J by 3 bases, and 12 bases separated the two germline ends. Per the germline V gene, CDR1 is SGHNT and CDR2 is YYREEE (reference sequence). This CDR3 spans 14 amino acids.

The chain is built from TRBV7-2 and TRBJ1-1; 8 bases agree with TRBD1. Germline V gives CDR1 SGHTA, CDR2 FQGNSA. This CDR3 has 16 residues. Trimming removed 3 bases from V and 5 bases from J; junction bases left unmatched: 11. CDR3 bases: TGTGCCAGCAGCTTGGGACAGGTCGCCTCCGGGACTGAAGCTTTCTTT. Protein product: CASSLGQVASGTEAFF. The full variable domain, completed using reference TRBV7-2 and TRBJ1-1, is GAGVSQSPSNKVTEKGKDVELRCDPISGHTALYWYRQSLGQGLEFLIYFQGNSAPDKSGLPSDRFSAERTGGSVSTLTIQRTQQEDSAVYLCASSLGQVASGTEAFFGQGTRLTVV.

This chain joins TRBV4-1 and TRBJ2-7; D might be TRBD1 (5 bases). The germline CDR1 and CDR2 sequences are MGHRA and YSYEKL. V lost 2 bases, J lost 2 bases, and 10 bases lay in between. There are 14 residues in the CDR3. The chain's CDR3 is CASSQNSGTYEQYF. The DNA of the CDR3 is TGCGCCAGCAGCCAAAACTCAGGGACCTACGAGCAGTACTTC.

The chain joins TRBV6-2 or TRBV6-3 to TRBJ2-7; 11 bases are shared with TRBD2. Germline trimming cut 5 bases from V and 1 base from J; bases unmatched to any gene: 4. In germline, CDR1 is MNHEY, CDR2 SVGEGT. This CDR3 is 15 amino acids long. CDR3 in DNA: TGTGCCAGCAGTCGCCTAGCGGGGGGATCCTACGAGCAGTACTTC. It specifies CASSRLAGGSYEQYF.

This sequence joins TRBV7-2 and TRBJ2-4; tentatively, D is TRBD2 (5 bases). The CDR3 has 16 amino acids. Trimming cost V 3 bases and J 0 bases, with 12 bases left between them. Germline CDR1 and CDR2: SGHTA and FQGNSA. The CDR3: CASSLYRGLAKNIQYF. In DNA, the CDR3 is TGTGCCAGCAGCTTGTACCGGGGATTAGCCAAAAACATTCAGTACTTC.

The chain employs TRBV5-6 and TRBJ1-1; 10 positions agree with TRBD1. V dropped 3 bases and J dropped 1; count of bases not matched to a gene: 0. The CDR3 loop spans 14 amino acids. In germline, CDR1 is SGHDT, CDR2 YYEEEE. The CDR3 sequence: CASSWDRGNTEAFF. CDR3 in DNA: TGTGCCAGCAGCTGGGACAGGGGGAACACTGAAGCTTTCTTT.

This chain links TRBV14 with TRBJ2-1; D possibly corresponds to TRBD1 (6 bases). Germline V gene lookup returns CDR1 SGHDN and CDR2 FVKESK. The CDR3 has 16 amino acids. Trimming took off 1 base at V and 4 bases at J, with 14 bases between the two ends. CDR3 amino acids: CASSQVSTGIYNEQFF. The CDR3 DNA is TGTGCCAGCAGCCAAGTTAGCACAGGGATTTACAATGAGCAGTTCTTC.

The V gene is TRBV9, the J gene TRBJ2-5, with D perhaps TRBD2 (5 bases). CDR1 is SGDLS, CDR2 YYNGEE, per germline. V gave up 4 bases and J gave up 5 bases, with 27 bases separating them. The CDR3 spans 18 residues. CDR3 coding DNA: TGTGCCAGCAGCCCCTCCCAATCCGGGATCTCTACCCGGGAGACCCAGTACTTC. It translates to CASSPSQSGISTRETQYF.

The sample holds one count of this clone. The V and J genes are TRBV5-1 and TRBJ2-7; D perhaps matches TRBD1 (6 bases). The CDR3 consists of 14 residues. CDR1 and CDR2 from the germline V gene are SGHRS and YFSETQ. The ends were cut back, 6 bases at V and 2 bases at J, with 15 bases in the middle. DNA of the CDR3: TGCGCCAGCAACGCCCAGGGGTTCGCCTACGAGCAGTACTTC. Protein: CASNAQGFAYEQYF.

The chain links TRBV7-9 to TRBJ2-6; 11 bases map to TRBD1. Germline V CDR1 and CDR2: SEHNR, FQNEAQ (reference sequence). The CDR3 sequence is 17 residues long. J was trimmed by 1 base and V by 5 bases; bases with no gene match: 4. The CDR3 here is CASSNRDRGSGANVLTF. The DNA of the CDR3 is TGTGCCAGCAGCAACCGGGACAGGGGGTCTGGGGCCAACGTCCTGACTTTC.

J is TRBJ1-2 and V is TRBV4-1; 8 bases fit TRBD1. CDR3 length: 18 residues. CDR1 is MGHRA, CDR2 YSYEKL, per germline. V shed 4 bases and J 3 bases; nucleotides not matched to a gene: 16. Here the CDR3 reads CASSLDTSDRVFDYGYTF. CDR3 bases: TGCGCCAGCAGCCTAGATACCTCGGACAGGGTCTTTGACTATGGCTACACCTTC.

The CDR3: CASEGDEKLFF. The CDR3 DNA reads TGTGCCAGTGAAGGGGATGAAAAACTGTTTTTT. The rearrangement links TRBV18 to TRBJ1-4, with a possible D match to TRBD1 (5 bases). This CDR3 is 11 amino acids long. Between the trimmed V and J ends, which lost 9 bases and 6 bases, there was a span of 8 bases. Germline V gene lookup returns CDR1 KGHSH and CDR2 LQKENI.

V gene TRBV29-1 combines with J gene TRBJ2-7, with D possibly being TRBD2 (7 bases). V lost 2 bases and J lost 6, with 8 bases in between. The CDR3 runs 11 residues. Per germline, CDR1 SQVTM and CDR2 ANQGSEA. The CDR3 nucleotides read TGCAGCGTTGAAAGGGGGGGCGAGCAGTACTTC. As protein: CSVERGGEQYF.

This chain joins TRBV6-1 and TRBJ1-2; D is unclear. Looked up from germline, CDR1 is MNHNS and CDR2 is SASEGT. CDR3 size: 15 residues. Trimming removed 3 bases from V and 3 bases from J, with 14 bases in between. Written as DNA, the CDR3 is TGTGCCAGCAGTGAGTTCGCAGTTCCGTACTATGGCTACACCTTC. Translated: CASSEFAVPYYGYTF.

This clone was detected only a few times. The V call is TRBV19, the J call TRBJ1-5, with D unresolved. The V gene lost 3 bases and the J gene lost 1 base, with 7 bases spanning the gap. CDR3 size: 14 residues. The germline V gene encodes CDR1 LNHDA and CDR2 SQIVND (reference sequence). The CDR3 region is CASSIEGSNQPQHF. In DNA form, the CDR3 reads TGTGCCAGTAGTATCGAGGGAAGCAATCAGCCCCAGCATTTT.

The CDR3 DNA reads as TGTGCCTGGAGTGGCCACTTCCGTTTGTATGGCTACACCTTC. The encoded protein is CAWSGHFRLYGYTF. The chain carries TRBV30 and TRBJ1-2; D unresolved. CDR1 and CDR2 (germline): GTSNPN, SVGIG (reference sequence). The germline V and J ends were trimmed by 1 base and 5 bases, with 14 bases remaining between them. The CDR3 spans 14 residues.

The gene calls are TRBV7-8 and TRBJ2-3; TRBD1 aligns across 9 bases. Germline V lookup: CDR1 SGHVS, CDR2 FQNEAQ. The CDR3 runs 14 residues. Trimming cost V 5 bases and J 7 bases; bases outside gene matches: 7. In DNA form, the CDR3 reads TGTGCCAGCAGCACCGGGACAGGGTTTTATACGCAGTATTTT. Translated: CASSTGTGFYTQYF.

This clone showed up just a few times. This rearrangement joins TRBV2 to TRBJ2-7; D is perhaps TRBD2 (6 bases). The germline V gene encodes CDR1 SNHLY and CDR2 FYNNEI. This CDR3 is 15 amino acids long. V lost 5 bases and J 0 bases, leaving 14 bases between the germline ends. The CDR3 region has the DNA TGTGCCAGCAGTTCGGGCGGGGATTACTCCTACGAGCAGTACTTC. Protein product: CASSSGGDYSYEQYF. Drawing the rest from reference TRBV2 and TRBJ2-7, the complete variable domain is EPEVTQTPSHQVTQMGQEVILRCVPISNHLYFYWYRQILGQKVEFLVSFYNNEISEKSEIFDDQFSVERPDGSNFTLKIRSTKLEDSAMYFCASSSGGDYSYEQYFGPGTRLTVT.

The V call is TRBV7-2, the J call TRBJ1-1; TRBD1 matches 11 bases. CDR3 length: 15 amino acids. The germline gives CDR1 SGHTA, CDR2 FQGNSA. V was pared by 1 base and J by 4 bases, with 2 bases of the junction left unmatched. CDR3: CASSLEGQGGTEAFF. In DNA, the CDR3 is TGTGCCAGCAGCTTAGAGGGACAGGGGGGCACTGAAGCTTTCTTT.

The J gene is TRBJ1-2, the V gene TRBV4-3, with 8 positions matching TRBD1. The J segment lost 7 bases and the V segment lost 0 bases, leaving 10 bases of the junction unmatched. Per germline, CDR1 LGHNA and CDR2 YSLEER. This CDR3 comprises 16 residues. CDR3 in amino acids: CASSQDWWQGAFGYTF. CDR3 in DNA: TGCGCCAGCAGCCAAGATTGGTGGCAGGGGGCTTTTGGCTACACCTTC.

In its sample, this clone was seen a few times. The chain carries TRBV20-1 and TRBJ1-2; D gene unclear. Per germline, CDR1 DFQATT and CDR2 SNEGSKA (reference sequence). The V end lost 3 bases, the J end lost 6 bases, and 8 bases lay between the germline ends. CDR3 length equals 11 residues. The CDR3 coding sequence is TGCAGTGCTAGCGTATTTAATGGCTACACCTTC. Translation: CSASVFNGYTF.